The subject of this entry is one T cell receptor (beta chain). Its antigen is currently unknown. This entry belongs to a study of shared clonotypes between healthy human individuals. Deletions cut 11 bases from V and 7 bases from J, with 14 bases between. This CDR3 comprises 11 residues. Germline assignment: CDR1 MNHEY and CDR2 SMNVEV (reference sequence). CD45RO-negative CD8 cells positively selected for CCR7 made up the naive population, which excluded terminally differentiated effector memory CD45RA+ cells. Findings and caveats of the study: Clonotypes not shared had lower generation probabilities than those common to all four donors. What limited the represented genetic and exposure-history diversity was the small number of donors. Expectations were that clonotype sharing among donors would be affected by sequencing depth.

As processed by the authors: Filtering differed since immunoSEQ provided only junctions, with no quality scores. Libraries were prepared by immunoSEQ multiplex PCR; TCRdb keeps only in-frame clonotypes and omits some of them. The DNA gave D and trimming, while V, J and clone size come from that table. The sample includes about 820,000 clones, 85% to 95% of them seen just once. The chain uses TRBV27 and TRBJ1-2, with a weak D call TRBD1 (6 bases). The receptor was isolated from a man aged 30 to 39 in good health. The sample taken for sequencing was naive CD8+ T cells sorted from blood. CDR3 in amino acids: CAVLGTSGYTF. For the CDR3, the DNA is TGTGCCGTTTTGGGGACAAGTGGCTACACCTTC.